This T cell receptor (beta chain) was recorded in a study of blood T cells in healthy people across ages. A second PCR, run for about 7 to 12 cycles, used a sample-barcoded 5' primer plus a J-beta primer mix. TCRdb re-called the 5' RACE reads through MiXCR, storing one row per CDR3 protein. The table shows 1.5 million to 2 million distinct CDR3 sequences, with roughly two fifths occurring only once. This clonotype has just one count. V lost 4 bases and J 11 bases, leaving 23 bases between the germline ends. The CDR3 contains 15 residues. Per the germline V gene, CDR1 is SGHTA and CDR2 is FQGNSA. The source of this sequence is a human donor in good health. The V gene is TRBV7-2, the J gene TRBJ2-5; D is unclear. Sequencing was done on a sample of blood. As DNA, the CDR3 is TGTGCCAGCAGCTCCCCTAACGTACTTACAGATACGCAGTACTTC. It specifies CASSSPNVLTDTQYF.